The present TCR beta chain was sequenced within a study of blood T cell repertoires in COVID-19. This clone was seen only once. Authors' data handling: Scientists estimated how many nucleated cells there were by amplifying reference gene primers. TCRdb's copy holds only in-frame clones and misses some; the assay was immunoSEQ multiplex PCR. V and J calls and clone size are as listed in that table; D and trimming were resolved from the DNA. In the table there are hundreds of thousands of clones, roughly four fifths of which are singletons. What was sequenced was peripheral blood. The sequence derives from a woman older than 75 with acute or convalescent COVID-19.

DNA for the CDR3: TGTGCCAGTAGAAGGGACGGGACTAGTATCGATGAGCAGTTCTTC. Its protein product is CASRRDGTSIDEQFF. The chain combines TRBV19 with TRBJ2-1; TRBD2 agrees at 8 bases. Germline values: CDR1 LNHDA, CDR2 SQIVND (reference sequence). The CDR3 spans 15 residues. V shed 6 bases and J 8 bases; nucleotides not matched to a gene: 12.